The entry below describes one T cell receptor (beta chain). It has no known antigen specificity. Qualities for individual bases were not recorded, and no much larger clone is one base off. Inclusive of the bounding cysteine and phenylalanine, the CDR3 is 12 residues long. Only the CDR3 DNA stays, 36 bases, in frame from base 1. Trimming leaves V shorter by 8 bases and J shorter by 5 bases, with the junction holding 4 bases beyond the gene matches. The germline V gene (reference sequence) specifies LNHNV as CDR1 and YYDKDF as CDR2. Library method: the immunoSEQ multiplex PCR assay. This immuneACCESS table, as held by TCRdb, lists in-frame sequences with V and J called but not all clones. Of the missing ones, under half trace to an unresolved V gene in checked studies; the others have no known cause. The sample includes around 39,000 clones, with about 91% observed a single time. The ten largest clonotypes hold 0.43% of the sample.

The data belong to a study of T cell changes during pregnancy in multiple sclerosis (dated by TCRdb to the late 2010s). Study-level background: The study looked at changes in the T cell repertoire across pregnancy in women with multiple sclerosis.

Sequencing used CD4+ T cells from peripheral blood mononuclear cells, obtained in the third trimester of pregnancy. This sequence was found in a female donor in good health, enrolled as a control in a pregnancy study. The chain is made from TRBV15 and TRBJ2-5; 8 bases in between match TRBD2. The CDR3 is CATAGGGETQYF. In nucleotides, the sequence is TGTGCCACCGCGGGGGGCGGGGAGACCCAGTACTTC.